This T cell receptor beta chain was recovered during a study of blood T cell repertoires in COVID-19. Study summary: Some COVID-19 samples were acute and others convalescent; all came from the United States, Italy and Spain. PBMCs, B-cell-depleted T cells, or T cells provided the cDNA or gDNA that made up the material.

Repertoires were generated with immunoSEQ multiplex PCR, while TCRdb's copy carries only in-frame clones and drops some. The sample has a few hundred thousand clones; roughly 85% are singletons. CDR1 SGHNT and CDR2 YYREEE come from the germline V gene (reference sequence). The CDR3 loop spans 16 amino acids. V lost 4 bases, J lost 3 bases, and 8 bases stayed unmatched. The chain has TRBV5-4 and TRBJ2-1; 9 bases map to TRBD2. The TCR originated in a human donor in a cohort sampled during active COVID-19. The sequenced material came from peripheral blood. The CDR3 DNA is TGTGCCAGCAGCCCCGAACTAGCGGGCCGCTACAATGAGCAGTTCTTC. Translating it yields CASSPELAGRYNEQFF.